The entry below describes one T cell receptor beta chain. This CDR3 comprises 16 residues. V shed 2 bases and J 6 bases; nucleotides not matched to a gene: 7. From germline, CDR1 is MNHEY and CDR2 SVGAGI. The sample originates from a study of blood T cell repertoires in COVID-19. Original data processing: Reference gene primer amplification gave estimated nucleated cell counts. Here immunoSEQ multiplex PCR was the method, and the copy in TCRdb shows in-frame clones only, minus some. V and J calls and clone size are given by that table; D and trimming were obtained from the DNA. The table shows 65,000 to 90,000 clones, with around 87% occurring only once.

The gene calls are TRBV6-5 and TRBJ2-4; 10 bases match TRBD1. The material sequenced was peripheral blood. The TCR sequence derives from a woman aged 45-60 years with active or convalescent COVID-19. The CDR3 bases are TGTGCCAGCAGTTACCCAGGGACAGGGGTGGGAAACATTCAGTACTTC. It is translated as CASSYPGTGVGNIQYF.